The 18 T cell receptor beta chains presented below share a single source sample, sequenced in a study of T cell clonality in common variable immunodeficiency. Method: immunoSEQ multiplex PCR; TCRdb's copy keeps in-frame clones and lacks some. The sample includes 25,000 to 35,000 clones, none of them occurring once. The antigens these receptors bind are not known. Study findings and constraints: Common variable immunodeficiency TCR beta sequences reportedly had fewer deletions and N-nucleotide insertions.

What was sequenced was peripheral blood mononuclear cells. These receptor sequences come from a human donor with common variable immunodeficiency.

Remarks on this clone: The read finishes 3 residues shy of the CDR3 end, and the germline J gene is used to complete it. V gene TRBV18 combines with J gene TRBJ2-5, with 8 nucleotides matching TRBD1. The germline V gene has CDR1 KGHSH and CDR2 LQKENI. V dropped 3 bases and J dropped 4; count of bases not matched to a gene: 10. There are 16 residues in the CDR3. The CDR3 loop reads CASSPSVQGVRETQYF. Incomplete CDR3 DNA: TGTGCCAGCTCACCCTCCGTACAGGGGGTAAGAGAGACC.

On this clone: The CDR3 extends 3 residues past the end of the read, so its final part is completed from the germline J gene. V is TRBV7-9 and J is TRBJ2-1; D uncertain. Germline CDR1 is SEHNR and CDR2 is FQNEAQ (reference sequence). The CDR3 is made up of 12 amino acids. Trimming took off 11 bases at V and 5 bases at J, with 13 bases between the two ends. The CDR3 sequence: CASFSPNNEQFF. The CDR3 DNA, read in part, is TGTGCCTCCTTTAGCCCAAACAATGAG.

Comment on this clone: The read stops 3 residues short of the end of the CDR3; the missing end is completed from the germline J gene. This sequence joins TRBV7-9 and TRBJ2-7; D gene ambiguous. CDR3 length: 15 amino acids. Trimming stripped 4 bases from V and 2 bases from J, with 15 bases between. Germline V CDR1 and CDR2: SEHNR, FQNEAQ (reference sequence). CDR3 DNA, as far as it was read: TGTGCCAGCAGCTCCACTGAACTACTGACCTACGAG. This encodes CASSSTELLTYE. The entire CDR3 sequence reads CASSSTELLTYEQYF. Together with reference TRBV7-9 and TRBJ2-7, the CDR3 gives the full variable domain: DTGVSQNPRHKITKRGQNVTFRCDPISEHNRLYWYRQTLGQGPEFLTYFQNEAQLEKSRLLSDRFSAERPKGSFSTLEIQRTEQGDSAMYLCASSSTELLTYEQYFGPGTRLTVT.

On this clone: Coverage ceases 3 residues before the CDR3 finishes, and the germline J gene fills in the end. The V and J genes are TRBV13 and TRBJ2-5; 9 nucleotides align to TRBD1. The V gene's germline CDR1 is PRHDT and CDR2 FYEKMQ (reference sequence). Germline trimming cut 6 bases from V and 5 bases from J; bases unmatched to any gene: 7. The CDR3 extends over 14 amino acids. The CDR3 loop is CASRRNRGQETQYF. The sequenced CDR3 bases are TGTGCCAGCAGACGAAACAGGGGGCAGGAGACC.

This clone has a handful of counts. The CDR3 end falls 3 residues outside the read, so it is completed with the germline J gene. V gene TRBV6-2 or TRBV6-3 combines with J gene TRBJ2-5; 8 nucleotides match TRBD2. Looked up from germline, CDR1 is MNHEY and CDR2 is SVGEGT. V lost 6 bases, J lost 5 bases, and 8 bases stayed unmatched. The CDR3 extends over 14 amino acids. The sequenced part of the CDR3 DNA is TGTGCCAGCAGGTTTCGGACTAGCAGGGAGACC. This sequence encodes CASRFRTSRET. The entire CDR3 is CASRFRTSRETQYF.

In its sample, this clone was seen a few times. The observed sequence ends 3 residues before the CDR3 terminus, with the missing tail filled in from the germline J gene. The V gene is TRBV30, the J gene TRBJ2-7, with 10 bases lining up with TRBD2. The J segment lost 5 bases and the V segment lost 1 base, leaving 2 bases of the junction unmatched. The V gene's germline CDR1 is GTSNPN and CDR2 SVGIG (reference sequence). The length of the CDR3 is 13 residues. The CDR3 sequence: CAWSEGLANEQYF. The sequenced CDR3 bases are TGTGCCTGGAGTGAGGGACTAGCGAACGAG.

Concerning this clone: The missing CDR3 end, 3 residues past where the read stops, is filled in from the germline J gene. The chain combines TRBV6-2 or TRBV6-3 with TRBJ2-1; 12 bases fit TRBD2. Germline V gene lookup returns CDR1 MNHEY and CDR2 SVGEGT. The V segment lost 5 bases and the J segment 8 bases; nucleotides outside the gene matches: 7. The CDR3 is 15 amino acids. The DNA read from the CDR3 is TGTGCCAGCAGTCCCCTAGCGGGGGGGACGGATGAG. Translated: CASSPLAGGTDE. The CDR3 reads in full as CASSPLAGGTDEQFF.

To note about this clone: The CDR3 is cut off 3 residues early in the read; its end comes from the germline J gene. The chain carries TRBV7-3 and TRBJ2-5, with a possible D match to TRBD2 (6 bases). From germline, CDR1 is SGHTA and CDR2 FQGTGA. The CDR3 length is 16 residues. Trimming stripped 1 base from V and 4 bases from J, with 16 bases between. The CDR3 reads CASSLSGGAGLETQYF. The sequenced CDR3 bases are TGTGCCAGCAGCTTAAGTGGCGGGGCCGGCTTAGAGACC.

Note on this clone: The CDR3 end falls 3 residues outside the read, so it is completed with the germline J gene. The chain recombines TRBV6-2 or TRBV6-3 with TRBJ2-7; D not certain. With 2 bases removed from V and 0 bases from J, the gap between germline ends came to 8 bases. Germline V CDR1 and CDR2: MNHEY, SVGEGT. The CDR3 is 14 amino acids. CDR3 DNA (partial): TGTGCCAGCAGTTACGGCAGTGTCTCCTACGAG. Protein sequence: CASSYGSVSYE. The complete CDR3 protein is CASSYGSVSYEQYF.

This clone was detected only a few times. The DNA ends 3 residues before the CDR3 does, and the rest of the CDR3 is filled in from the germline J gene. The chain uses TRBV11-2 and TRBJ1-4, with TRBD1 as a possible D gene (5 bases). Germline CDR1 and CDR2: SGHAT and FQNNGV. V was pared by 2 bases and J by 4 bases, with 11 bases between. The CDR3 loop spans 15 amino acids. CDR3 protein: CASSLWTGGNEKLFF. The sequenced part of the CDR3 DNA is TGTGCCAGCAGCTTATGGACCGGGGGTAATGAAAAA. Drawing the rest from reference TRBV11-2 and TRBJ1-4, the complete variable domain is EAGVAQSPRYKIIEKRQSVAFWCNPISGHATLYWYQQILGQGPKLLIQFQNNGVVDDSQLPKDRFSAERLKGVDSTLKIQPAKLEDSAVYLCASSLWTGGNEKLFFGSGTQLSVL.

As to this clone: The DNA ends 3 residues before the CDR3 does, and the rest of the CDR3 is filled in from the germline J gene. The rearrangement uses TRBV2 and TRBJ1-5, with 7 bases matching TRBD1. The CDR3 extends over 16 amino acids. The V gene's germline CDR1 is SNHLY and CDR2 FYNNEI. V gave up 8 bases and J gave up 0 bases; unmatched junction bases: 10. CDR3 protein: CASGTDSNYSNQPQHF. CDR3 DNA (partial): TGTGCCAGCGGGACAGACTCTAATTATAGCAATCAGCCC.

This clone was counted many times. The read terminates 3 residues before the CDR3 end, so the remaining end is supplied by the germline J gene. J is TRBJ1-4 and V is TRBV7-8; 9 bases are a match to TRBD1. The CDR3 totals 16 residues. Germline V gene lookup returns CDR1 SGHVS and CDR2 FQNEAQ. V shed 3 bases, J shed 2 bases, and the junction held 4 bases outside the gene matches. CDR3 sequence reads: CASSFTTGGTNEKLFF. The CDR3 DNA, read in part, is TGTGCCAGCAGCTTCACAACAGGGGGCACTAATGAAAAA.

This clone showed up just a few times. The read is 3 residues too short to cover the CDR3 end, so that end is filled in from the germline J gene. V and J are TRBV18 and TRBJ1-2; 9 bases line up with TRBD1. Trimming cost V 5 bases and J 4 bases; bases outside gene matches: 11. Germline-derived CDR1 and CDR2 are KGHSH and LQKENI. The CDR3 contains 16 residues. CDR3 in amino acids: CASSSGQGLQFYGYTF. The sequenced part of the CDR3 DNA is TGTGCCAGCTCATCCGGACAGGGGCTGCAGTTCTATGGC.

On this clone itself: The read terminates 3 residues ahead of where the CDR3 ends, so the germline J gene completes it. The chain employs TRBV30 and TRBJ1-3; 7 bases are shared with TRBD1. This CDR3 contains 15 residues. Trimming cost V 2 bases and J 0 bases; bases outside gene matches: 4. Germline CDR1 is GTSNPN and CDR2 is SVGIG (reference sequence). The CDR3 sequence: CAWSQQGLSGNTIYF. The sequenced CDR3 bases are TGTGCCTGGAGTCAACAGGGGCTCTCTGGAAACACC.

This clone showed up many times. Sequencing ends 3 residues short of the CDR3 end; the germline J gene provides the rest. The chain has TRBV20-1 and TRBJ2-1; unclear D gene. There are 14 residues in the CDR3. Germline CDR1 DFQATT, CDR2 SNEGSKA (reference sequence). V was pared by 6 bases and J by 6 bases, with 18 bases between. The CDR3 spells CSAVKGKAANEQFF. The sequenced CDR3 bases are TGCAGTGCCGTCAAGGGTAAAGCCGCCAATGAG.

About this clone itself: The read halts 3 residues ahead of the CDR3 end, with the missing end drawn from the germline J gene. The gene calls are TRBV7-8 and TRBJ2-3, with 9 bases aligning to TRBD1. This CDR3 is 17 amino acids long. Germline-derived CDR1 and CDR2 are SGHVS and FQNEAQ. Trimming took 2 bases from V and 2 from J; bases not matched to a gene: 8. The DNA read from the CDR3 is TGTGCCAGCAGCTTAACAACCGGGACAGGGAACACAGATACG. This codes for CASSLTTGTGNTDT. The CDR3 in its entirety is CASSLTTGTGNTDTQYF.

This clone is judged medium-sized. The sequenced part of the CDR3 DNA is TGCAGTGCTAGTAGGGGACAGCACAATGAG. It is translated as CSASRGQHNE. The whole CDR3 protein reads CSASRGQHNEQFF. J is TRBJ2-1 and V is TRBV20-1, with 7 positions matching TRBD1. The sequence runs out 3 residues before the end of the CDR3; the remainder is reconstructed from the germline J gene. CDR1 is DFQATT and CDR2 is SNEGSKA in the germline V gene (reference sequence). V trimming: 3 bases; J trimming: 5 bases; junction bases outside the gene matches: 4. CDR3 length: 13 amino acids.

At least ten counts were recorded for this clone. From the germline J gene comes the end of the CDR3, since the read stops 3 residues before it. V is TRBV13 and J is TRBJ1-3; D uncertain. The CDR3 covers 15 residues. Germline V lookup: CDR1 PRHDT, CDR2 FYEKMQ (reference sequence). The V end lost 0 bases, the J end lost 4 bases, and 10 bases lay between the germline ends. The CDR3 spells CASSLGVRSGNTIYF. CDR3 DNA (partial): TGTGCCAGCAGCTTAGGCGTCAGATCAGGAAACACC. The entire variable domain, with the rest obtained from reference TRBV13 and TRBJ1-3, is as follows: AAGVIQSPRHLIKEKRETATLKCYPIPRHDTVYWYQQGPGQDPQFLISFYEKMQSDKGSIPDRFSAQQFSDYHSELNMSSLELGDSALYFCASSLGVRSGNTIYFGEGSWLTVV.